The sequence of this T cell receptor beta chain was determined in a study of early T cells in non-severe SARS-CoV-2 infection (dated by TCRdb to the early 2020s). With regard to the full study: Bulk RNA from unsorted whole blood was used for TCR sequencing, so alpha and beta chains could not be paired.

Sequences GTSNPN (CDR1) and SVGIG (CDR2) are obtained from the germline V gene (reference sequence). V was cut back by 0 bases and J by 6 bases, leaving a gap of 13 bases between them. Taken from cysteine to phenylalanine, the CDR3 has 14 residues. Just CDR3 DNA is preserved here, 42 bases in frame from base 1. About this clonotype: Its antigen target is currently unknown. The sample holds no much larger clone one base away, and base qualities are not on file.

Set within a cohort of healthcare workers in London, UK, this nested case-control study involved weekly PCR testing of nasopharyngeal swabs along with blood sampling. Healthcare workers were recruited between 23 and 31 March 2020, during the week of the UK lockdown, and were followed weekly for up to roughly 15 weeks. To prepare the library, 5' RACE was applied. These reads were obtained on a NextSeq 500. The TCR library protocol attached unique molecular identifiers to individual cDNA molecules to correct for sequencing error and PCR bias. Sequencing covered both TCR alpha and beta chains, and within each sample the abundances of alpha and beta sequences were tightly co-correlated. As for the original processing: Decombinator V4 was used to annotate TCR sequences for V gene, J gene and CDR3. Expanded TCRs were defined as changing significantly between any two time points under a Poisson model with p below 0.0001. TCR abundances were normalised to the total number of TCRs sequenced per sample and were expressed as counts per million. MAIT TCRs were defined by TRAV1-2 paired with TRAJ12, TRAJ20 or TRAJ33, and iNKT TCRs by TRAV10 paired with TRAJ18. VDJdb, accessed 1 November 2021, was searched for CMV, EBV and SARS-CoV-2 annotated TCRs, with TCRs annotated for multiple antigens excluded. In TCRdb, the public reads were trimmed at Q25 with fastp and aligned with MiXCR, with productive beta chains retained. Identical CDR3 protein sequences are pooled into one entry, listed with their most common genes and DNA. TCRdb's processing, not the authors', yielded these V and J calls. The sample includes tens of thousands of distinct CDR3 sequences, with 15% to 20% observed a single time. Clones ranked in the top ten supply around 4.9% of the sample.

What the study reported, not specific to this receptor: VDJdb matching was skewed toward anti-spike CD8 responses and likely underestimated virus-specific expansions by missing private and CD4 specificities.

The sample here was whole blood, taken at baseline. The receptor's source is an adult who was a healthcare worker with PCR-confirmed SARS-CoV-2 infection or an uninfected control (not recorded which). The rearrangement joined TRBV30 to TRBJ2-3, with TRBD2 perhaps the D gene, on 6 matching bases. Here the CDR3 is given as CAWSVWRGVDTQYF. The nucleotide sequence is given as TGTGCCTGGAGTGTGTGGCGGGGTGTGGATACGCAGTATTTT.